This T cell receptor (beta chain) was captured by sequencing in a study of T cell repertoires in cytomegalovirus infection. The wider study: Public signatures in TCR beta pointed to CMV infection and matching HLA type.

TCRdb re-called the reads through MiXCR, storing one row per CDR3 protein. The sample has roughly 60,000 distinct CDR3 sequences, about 33% seen once; the top ten hold approximately 70%. Points from the study as a whole: Summed frequency of public TCR beta families distinguished CMV carriers with the relevant HLA.

In the case of this clonotype: Its antigen is not known.

Input material: PBMCs, sequenced either directly or after in vitro stimulation (not recorded which). The TCR sequence derives from a human donor in good health (CMV status not recorded). Some clones in this sample may be carry-over from other donors' samples.

For the CDR3, the DNA is TGTGCCACAAAGGACAGACAAGAGACCCAGTACTTC. Translating gives CATKDRQETQYF. The chain links TRBV2 to TRBJ2-5; perhaps TRBD1 as D (6 bases). Trimming stripped 10 bases from V and 2 bases from J, with 11 bases between. The CDR3 has 12 residues. From germline, CDR1 is SNHLY and CDR2 FYNNEI.